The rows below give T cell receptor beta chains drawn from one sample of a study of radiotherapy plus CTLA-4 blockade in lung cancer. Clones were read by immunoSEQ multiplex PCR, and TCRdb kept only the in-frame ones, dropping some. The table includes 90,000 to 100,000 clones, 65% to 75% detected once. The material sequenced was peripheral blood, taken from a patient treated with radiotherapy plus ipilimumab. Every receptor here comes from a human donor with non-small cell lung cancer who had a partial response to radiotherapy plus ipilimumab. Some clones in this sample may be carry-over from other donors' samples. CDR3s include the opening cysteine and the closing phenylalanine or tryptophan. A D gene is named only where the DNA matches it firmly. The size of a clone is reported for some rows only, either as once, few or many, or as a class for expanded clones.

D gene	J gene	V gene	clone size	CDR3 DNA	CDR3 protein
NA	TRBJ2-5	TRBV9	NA	TGTGCCAGCAGCCACACCCTAGGGGGAGAGACCCAGTACTTC	CASSHTLGGETQYF
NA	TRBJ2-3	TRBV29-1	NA	TGCAGCGTTGATTATTCCCCCCTCGGCACAGATACGCAGTATTTT	CSVDYSPLGTDTQYF
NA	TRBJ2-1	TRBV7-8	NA	TGTGCCAGCAGCTTAGGGCGAGGGAGTGGTAGTGAGCAGTTCTTC	CASSLGRGSGSEQFF
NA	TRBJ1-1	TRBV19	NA	TGTGCCAGTAGTATTCGGGTAGGGAACACTGAAGCTTTCTTT	CASSIRVGNTEAFF
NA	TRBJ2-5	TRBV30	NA	TGTGCCTGGAGTGTACGGGGAACGGAGACCCAGTACTTC	CAWSVRGTETQYF
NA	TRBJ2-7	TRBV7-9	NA	TGTGCCAGCAGCTTATCGATAGAGTTAGACGAGCAGTACTTC	CASSLSIELDEQYF
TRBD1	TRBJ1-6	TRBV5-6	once	TGTGCCAGCAGCGCGGGACAGGGACACTCACCCCTCCACTTT	CASSAGQGHSPLHF
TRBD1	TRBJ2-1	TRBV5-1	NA	TGCGCCAGCGGGAAGGACAGGGGATTTGATGAGCAGTTCTTC	CASGKDRGFDEQFF
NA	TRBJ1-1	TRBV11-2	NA	TGTGCCAGCAGCTTAGGTGTTCCCTCTCTCACTGAAGCTTTCTTT	CASSLGVPSLTEAFF
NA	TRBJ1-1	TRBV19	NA	TGTGCCAGTAGTCCTCGGACTGTATCCCCGAACACTGAAGCTTTCTTT	CASSPRTVSPNTEAFF
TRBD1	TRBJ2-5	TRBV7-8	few	TGTGCCAGCAGCTTAGCCAGGGGGCGTAGCGAGACCCAGTACTTC	CASSLARGRSETQYF
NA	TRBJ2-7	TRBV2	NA	TGTGCCAGCAAGCAAGACGGTGGCGGGAAGCAGTACTTC	CASKQDGGGKQYF
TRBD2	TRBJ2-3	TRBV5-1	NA	TGCGCCAGCAGCTTTGGGGTAGCGGGTATCGATACGCAGTATTTT	CASSFGVAGIDTQYF
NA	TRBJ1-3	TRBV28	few	TGTGCCAGCAGTTCCCTCACTGGTCAAGGAGAAAAGTACCGCGGAAACACCATATATTTT	CASSSLTGQGEKYRGNTIYF
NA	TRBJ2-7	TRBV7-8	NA	TGTGCCAGCAGCCCCCTCAACGCGGGCCCCTACGAGCAGTACTTC	CASSPLNAGPYEQYF
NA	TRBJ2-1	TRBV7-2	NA	TGTGCCAGCAGCTTAGAAGGGGGTGGCTACAATGAGCAGTTCTTC	CASSLEGGGYNEQFF
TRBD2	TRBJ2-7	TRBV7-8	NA	TGTGCCAGCAGCTTCCGCGGGGGGGACTACGAGCAGTACTTC	CASSFRGGDYEQYF
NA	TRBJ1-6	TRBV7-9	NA	TGTGCCAGCAGCGCAGGCGATTCACCCCTCCACTTT	CASSAGDSPLHF
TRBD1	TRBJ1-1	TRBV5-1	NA	TGCGCCAGCAGCATAGAGGGGGCGTTCGGTACTGAAGCTTTCTTT	CASSIEGAFGTEAFF
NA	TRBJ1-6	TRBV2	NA	TGTGCCACAATGCGGGGGGTCGCCTATAATTCACCCCTCCACTTT	CATMRGVAYNSPLHF
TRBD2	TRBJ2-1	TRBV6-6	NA	TGTGCCAGCAGCTCCCTTTCGGGACTAAAAGACAATGAGCAGTTCTTC	CASSSLSGLKDNEQFF
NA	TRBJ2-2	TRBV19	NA	TGTGCCAGTAGTGCACAGGTCAACACCGGGGAGCTGTTTTTT	CASSAQVNTGELFF
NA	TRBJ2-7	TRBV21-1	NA	TGTGCCAGCAGCAAAGCCGGGGCGGACAGGTCAACCTCCTACGAGCAGTACTTC	CASSKAGADRSTSYEQYF
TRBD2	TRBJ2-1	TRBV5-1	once	TGCGCCAGCAGCTTGGTCCTGGCGGGAGGGCGGGCTGAGCAGTTCTTC	CASSLVLAGGRAEQFF
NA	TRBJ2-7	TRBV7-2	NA	TGTGCCAGCAGCTTAGACCCACAACAGTCCTACGAGCAGTACTTC	CASSLDPQQSYEQYF
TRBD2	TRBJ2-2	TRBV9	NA	TGTGCCAGCAGCGTTGGACTAGCGGGAAACACCGGGGAGCTGTTTTTT	CASSVGLAGNTGELFF
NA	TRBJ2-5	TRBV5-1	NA	TGCGCCAGCAGCCGCACACAAGAGACCCAGTACTTC	CASSRTQETQYF
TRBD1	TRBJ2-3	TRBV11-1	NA	TGTGCCAGCAGCTTTCAGGGGGCAGATACGCAGTATTTT	CASSFQGADTQYF
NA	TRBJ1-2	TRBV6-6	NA	TGTGCCAGCAGTTACGAGAGAGGGCATGGCTACACCTTC	CASSYERGHGYTF
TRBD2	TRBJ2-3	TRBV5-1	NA	TGCGCCAGCAGCCTGTGGACTAGCGGGGGGAATCTTCTGCCTGACACAGATACGCAGTATTTT	CASSLWTSGGNLLPDTDTQYF
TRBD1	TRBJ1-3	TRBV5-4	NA	TGTGCCAGCAGCTCGGGGACAGCGACCTTCTCTGGAAACACCATATATTTT	CASSSGTATFSGNTIYF
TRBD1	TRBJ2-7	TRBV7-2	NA	TGTGCCAGCAGCCGGACGGGACAGAACCCCTTTTACGAGCAGTACTTC	CASSRTGQNPFYEQYF
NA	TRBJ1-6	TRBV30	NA	TGTGCCTGGAGTGTAGTCCGGGGTACGGGTTCACCCCTCCACTTT	CAWSVVRGTGSPLHF
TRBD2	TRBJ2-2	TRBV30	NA	TGTGCCTGGAGTCTGCTAGCGGGAGTTCGGACCGGGGAGCTGTTTTTT	CAWSLLAGVRTGELFF
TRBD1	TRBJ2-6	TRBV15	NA	TGTGCCACCAGCAGAGGAACAGGGGGCGCTTGGGCCAACGTCCTGACTTTC	CATSRGTGGAWANVLTF
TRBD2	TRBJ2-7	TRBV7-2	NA	TGTGCCAGCAGCTTAGCTGGCCCCGGCGGGGGGGCCGAGGAGCAGTACTTC	CASSLAGPGGGAEEQYF
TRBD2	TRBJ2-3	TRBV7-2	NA	TGTGCCAGCAGCTCCGGTAGCGGGTGGGTAGATACGCAGTATTTT	CASSSGSGWVDTQYF
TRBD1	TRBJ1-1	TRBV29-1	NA	TGCAGCGTTAAGGTTGTGGGACAGGGGATGAACACTGAAGCTTTCTTT	CSVKVVGQGMNTEAFF
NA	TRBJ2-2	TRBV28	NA	TGTGCCAGCAGTTTACCGCAGGGATTCGGGGAGCTGTTTTTT	CASSLPQGFGELFF
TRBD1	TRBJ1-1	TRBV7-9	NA	TGTGCCAGCAGCTTAGGGCGGGGGGGAGACAGGGACACTGAAGCTTTCTTT	CASSLGRGGDRDTEAFF
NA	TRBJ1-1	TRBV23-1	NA	TGCGCCAGCAGTCAATCGCGAAAATTTCAGGGTAACACTGAAGCTTTCTTT	CASSQSRKFQGNTEAFF
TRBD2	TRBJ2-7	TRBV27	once	TGTGCCAGCAGTAGGACTAGCACCCCCTACGAGCAGTACTTC	CASSRTSTPYEQYF
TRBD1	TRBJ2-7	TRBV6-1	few	TGTGCCAGCAGTCCCTCCGACAGGGCTAGTGAGCAGTACTTC	CASSPSDRASEQYF
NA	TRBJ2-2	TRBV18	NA	TGTGCCAGCTCACCGGACAGGAACACCGGGGAGCTGTTTTTT	CASSPDRNTGELFF
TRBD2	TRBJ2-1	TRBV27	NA	TGTGCCAGCAGTAAGACTAGCGGGAGTGGTTTCTACAATGAGCAGTTCTTC	CASSKTSGSGFYNEQFF
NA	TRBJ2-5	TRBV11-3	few	TGTGCCAGCAGCACATTACAGGGTTCGGAGACCCAGTACTTC	CASSTLQGSETQYF
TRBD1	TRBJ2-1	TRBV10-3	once	TGTGCCATCAGTGAGGGGGGGACAGGGGCTCGGGTTGAGCAGTTCTTC	CAISEGGTGARVEQFF
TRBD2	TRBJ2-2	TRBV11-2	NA	TGTGCCAGCAGCTCAAACGGACTAGCGGGAGTTACCGGGGAGCTGTTTTTT	CASSSNGLAGVTGELFF
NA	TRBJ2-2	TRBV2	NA	TGTGCCAGCAGCGGGAGCCCGGCCGGGGAGCTGTTTTTT	CASSGSPAGELFF
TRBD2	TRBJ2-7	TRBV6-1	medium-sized	TGTGCCAGCAGTTTGACTAGCGGCCAGGCTACCGAGCAGTACTTC	CASSLTSGQATEQYF
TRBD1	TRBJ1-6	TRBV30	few	TGTGCCTGGAGTAGGGACAGGACTACCTATAATTCACCCCTCCACTTT	CAWSRDRTTYNSPLHF
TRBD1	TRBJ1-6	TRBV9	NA	TGTGCCAGTAACAGGGGGACCTATAATTCACCCCTCCACTTT	CASNRGTYNSPLHF
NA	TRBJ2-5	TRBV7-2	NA	TGTGCCAGCAGCTTAGGTCGCGGTACACAAGAGACCCAGTACTTC	CASSLGRGTQETQYF
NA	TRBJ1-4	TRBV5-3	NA	TGTGCCAGAAGCACCACCAGGCCCGATAATGAAAAACTGTTTTTT	CARSTTRPDNEKLFF
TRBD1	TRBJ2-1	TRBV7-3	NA	TGTGCCAGCAGCTTAATGAGCGGACAGGGTAACTACAATGAGCAGTTCTTC	CASSLMSGQGNYNEQFF